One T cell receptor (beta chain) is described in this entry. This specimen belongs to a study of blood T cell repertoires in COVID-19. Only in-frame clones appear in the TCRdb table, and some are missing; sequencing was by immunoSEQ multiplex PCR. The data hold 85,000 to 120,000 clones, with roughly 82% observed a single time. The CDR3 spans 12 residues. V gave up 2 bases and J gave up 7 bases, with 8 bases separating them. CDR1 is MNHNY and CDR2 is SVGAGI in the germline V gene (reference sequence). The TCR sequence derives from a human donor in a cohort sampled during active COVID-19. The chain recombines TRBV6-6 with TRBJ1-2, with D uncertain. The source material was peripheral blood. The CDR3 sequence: CASSYGAGGYTF. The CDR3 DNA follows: TGTGCCAGCAGTTACGGTGCAGGTGGCTACACCTTC.